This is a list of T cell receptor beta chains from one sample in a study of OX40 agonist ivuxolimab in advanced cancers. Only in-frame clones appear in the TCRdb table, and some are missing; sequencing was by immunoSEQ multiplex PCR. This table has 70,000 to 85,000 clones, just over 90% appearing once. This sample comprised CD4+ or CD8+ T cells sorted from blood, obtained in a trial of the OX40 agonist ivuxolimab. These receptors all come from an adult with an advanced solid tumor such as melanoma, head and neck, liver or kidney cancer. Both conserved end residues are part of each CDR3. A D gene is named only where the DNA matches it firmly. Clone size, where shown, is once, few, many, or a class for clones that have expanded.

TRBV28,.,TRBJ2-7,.,TGTGCCAGCAGTTTCAGACTGCGGATTCTCTACGAGCAGTACTTC,CASSFRLRILYEQYF
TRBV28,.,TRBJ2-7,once,TGTGCCAGCAGTTTCGGACGTTACGAGCAGTACTTC,CASSFGRYEQYF
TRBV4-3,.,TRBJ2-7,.,TGCGCCAGCAGCCAAGGGCAGGGAAGGACCTACGAGCAGTACTTC,CASSQGQGRTYEQYF
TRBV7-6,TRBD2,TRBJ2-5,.,TGTGCCAGCAGCTTAGCGGCTAGCGGGATCGGAGAGACCCAGTACTTC,CASSLAASGIGETQYF
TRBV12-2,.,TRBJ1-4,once,TGTGCAAGTCGCTTAAGAGGGATCCAAGGGGCAACTAATGAAAAACTGTTTTTT,CASRLRGIQGATNEKLFF
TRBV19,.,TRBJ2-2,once,TGTGCCAGTAGCGGCGGGGAGCTGTTTTTT,CASSGGELFF
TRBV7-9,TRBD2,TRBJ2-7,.,TGTGCCAGCACCCCCCCCCGGGCTAGCGGGTTCACCGTCTACGAGCAGTACTTC,CASTPPRASGFTVYEQYF
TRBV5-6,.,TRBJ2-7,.,TGTGCCAGCAGCTTAGGGCAGCATTACGAGCAGTACTTC,CASSLGQHYEQYF
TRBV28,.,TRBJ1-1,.,TGTGCCAGCAGTTTAACCCCCATGAACACTGAAGCTTTCTTT,CASSLTPMNTEAFF
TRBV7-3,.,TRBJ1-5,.,TGTGCCAGCAGCTTAATCGGCGCTCCGGGGCAGCCCCAGCATTTT,CASSLIGAPGQPQHF
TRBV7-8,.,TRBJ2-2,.,TGTGCCAGCACCACAACCACCGGGGAGCTGTTTTTT,CASTTTTGELFF
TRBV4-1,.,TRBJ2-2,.,TGCGCCAGCAGCCAAGGATTAGGAGGCACCGGGGAGCTGTTTTTT,CASSQGLGGTGELFF
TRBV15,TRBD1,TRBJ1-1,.,TGTGCCACCAGCGGACAACAGGGGTGGGGAACTGAAGCTTTCTTT,CATSGQQGWGTEAFF
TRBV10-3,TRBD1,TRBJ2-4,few,TGTGCCGCAGGGGGAAGGGAAAACATTCAGTACTTC,CAAGGRENIQYF
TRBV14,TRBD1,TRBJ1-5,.,TGTGCCAGCAGCACCGGACAGGGTGACAATCAGCCCCAGCATTTT,CASSTGQGDNQPQHF
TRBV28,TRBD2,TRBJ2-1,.,TGTGCCAGCAGTCCGAGGCCGGGACTAGCGGCCCGCGGCCCCTACAATGAGCAGTTCTTC,CASSPRPGLAARGPYNEQFF
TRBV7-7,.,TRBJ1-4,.,TGTGCTAGCAGCTTATCAACAGGTAATGAAAAACTGTTTTTT,CASSLSTGNEKLFF
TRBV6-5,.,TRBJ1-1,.,TGTGCCAGCAGTTACTCCGCCCCTACGAACACTGAAGCTTTCTTT,CASSYSAPTNTEAFF
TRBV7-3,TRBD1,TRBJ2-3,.,TGTGCCAGCAGCCGTACAGGGGGCCTGTCAGATACGCAGTATTTT,CASSRTGGLSDTQYF
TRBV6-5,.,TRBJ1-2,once,TGTGCCAGCAGCCTACAGGGAACGGACCCTTATGGCTACACCTTC,CASSLQGTDPYGYTF
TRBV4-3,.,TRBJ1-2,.,TGCGCCAGCAGCCAAGACCTGGGAACCACTTGGAACTATGGCTACACCTTC,CASSQDLGTTWNYGYTF
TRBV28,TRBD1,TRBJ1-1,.,TGTGCCAGCAGTTTATCGGGACAGGAGTGGGGCACTGAAGCTTTCTTT,CASSLSGQEWGTEAFF
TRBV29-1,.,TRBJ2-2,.,TGCAGCGTGACAATGGACGTTAACACCGGGGAGCTGTTTTTT,CSVTMDVNTGELFF
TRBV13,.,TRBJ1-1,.,TGTGCCAGCAGCTTAGCAACTCAGGGTCAAGCTTTCTTT,CASSLATQGQAFF
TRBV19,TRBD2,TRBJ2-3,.,TGTGCCACCGATAGCGGGAGTGCAGATACGCAGTATTTT,CATDSGSADTQYF
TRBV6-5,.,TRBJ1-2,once,TGTGCCAGCAGTTACTCCGGCGCTACTAGCTATGGCTACACCTTC,CASSYSGATSYGYTF
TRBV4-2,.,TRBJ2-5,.,TGTGCCAGCAGCCAAGGACGCTTAGGAGAGACCCAGTACTTC,CASSQGRLGETQYF
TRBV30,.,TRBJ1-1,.,TGTGCCTGGGGCCTTAACACTGAAGCTTTCTTT,CAWGLNTEAFF
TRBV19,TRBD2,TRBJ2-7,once,TGTGCCAGTAGTATAGGGCCGGGGGGGACCTACGAGCAGTACTTC,CASSIGPGGTYEQYF
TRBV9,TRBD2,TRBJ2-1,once,TGTGCCAGCAGCACCCGGGACTATCTCCTCAGTGAGCAGTTCTTC,CASSTRDYLLSEQFF
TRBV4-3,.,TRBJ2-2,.,TGCGCCAGCAGCCAAGCCAGTAGAGCCGGGGAGCTGTTTTTT,CASSQASRAGELFF
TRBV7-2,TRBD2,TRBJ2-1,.,TGTGCCAGCAGCCGACAGGGGGCGGTAGGACTAGCGGGAAGTGAGCAGTTCTTC,CASSRQGAVGLAGSEQFF
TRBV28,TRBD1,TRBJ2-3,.,TGTGCCAGCAGTCTCGACGAGGGGGCGTTCACAGATACGCAGTATTTT,CASSLDEGAFTDTQYF
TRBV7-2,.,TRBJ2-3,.,TGTGCCAGCAGCTTAGGTATGGGGACAGATACGCAGTATTTT,CASSLGMGTDTQYF
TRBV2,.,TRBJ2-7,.,TGTGCCAGCAGTGAAGGTCAATGGTACGAGCAGTACTTC,CASSEGQWYEQYF
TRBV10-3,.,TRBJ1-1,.,TGTGCCATCAGTGAGTCCGCAGGCCCGAACACTGAAGCTTTCTTT,CAISESAGPNTEAFF
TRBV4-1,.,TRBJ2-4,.,TGCGCCAGCAGCCAAAGTTTCCGGTCCACCATCAACATTCAGTACTTC,CASSQSFRSTINIQYF
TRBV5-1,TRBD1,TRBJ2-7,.,TGCGCCAGCAGCTCAGGGGACAGCTACGAGCAGTACTTC,CASSSGDSYEQYF
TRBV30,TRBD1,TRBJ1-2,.,TGTGCCTGGAGTGTACCCCAGGGGGCCAACTATGGCTACACCTTC,CAWSVPQGANYGYTF
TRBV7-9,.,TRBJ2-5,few,TGTGCCAGCAGCCCCGTCCAAGCGTACCAAGAGACCCAGTACTTC,CASSPVQAYQETQYF
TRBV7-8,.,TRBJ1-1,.,TGTGCCAGCAGCTTAGCTGAGGCAGCTTACACTGAAGCTTTCTTT,CASSLAEAAYTEAFF
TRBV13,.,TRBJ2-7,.,TGTGCCAGCAGCTTAGCCTTGGCCTCCTACGAGCAGTACTTC,CASSLALASYEQYF
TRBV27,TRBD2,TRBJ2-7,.,TGTGCCAGCAGTATTAGCGGGAGTATCGTGTACGAGCAGTACTTC,CASSISGSIVYEQYF
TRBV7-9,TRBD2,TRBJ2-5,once,TGTGCCAGCAGTACTAAGCGGGAAGGGGAGACCCAGTACTTC,CASSTKREGETQYF
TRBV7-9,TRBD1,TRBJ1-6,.,TGTGCCAGCAGCAGTCCAGGGACAGGGATAAATTCACCCCTCCACTTT,CASSSPGTGINSPLHF
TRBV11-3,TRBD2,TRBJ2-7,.,TGTGCCAGCAGCCCCCGCGTTGGACTAGACCACGAGCAGTACTTC,CASSPRVGLDHEQYF
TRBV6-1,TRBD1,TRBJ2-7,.,TGTGCCAGCAGTGAAGCGGGACAGGGCCTTTACGAGCAGTACTTC,CASSEAGQGLYEQYF
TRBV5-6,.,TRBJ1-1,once,TGTGCCAGCAGCTTTGGGACGGTAAACACTGAAGCTTTCTTT,CASSFGTVNTEAFF
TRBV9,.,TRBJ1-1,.,TGTGCCAGCAGCGTAGGATGGGCGAACACTGAAGCTTTCTTT,CASSVGWANTEAFF
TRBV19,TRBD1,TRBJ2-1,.,TGTGCCAGTAGTATAGGACAGGGAAATGAGCAGTTCTTC,CASSIGQGNEQFF
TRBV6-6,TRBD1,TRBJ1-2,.,TGTGCCAGCAGTACTTTCGGGACAGGCTCCTATGGCTACACCTTC,CASSTFGTGSYGYTF
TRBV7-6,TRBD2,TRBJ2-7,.,TGTGCCAGCAGCTTAAGAACTAGCGGAGTCTACGAGCAGTACTTC,CASSLRTSGVYEQYF